Detailed here is one T cell receptor (beta chain). A single count supports this clone. Its antigen target is currently unknown. No base quality values were provided; no much bigger clone lies one nucleotide off. In Seattle, one collaborating source enrolled patients while the infection was active and tracked those patients longitudinally over the course of disease. The collaborating institutions used their own protocols to collect whole blood in K2EDTA tubes. For TCRbeta analysis, collaborator samples were shipped as frozen whole blood, as isolated PBMCs, or as DNA extracted from either sample type. This entry is derived from a study of blood T cell repertoires in COVID-19 (TCRdb year 2020). Looking at the study overall: Samples covering the acute and convalescent phases of COVID-19 were provided by collaborators in the United States, Italy and Spain. The repertoires were released in a freely available public database intended as a resource for research on the immune response to SARS-CoV-2. Deeply sampled blood TCRbeta repertoires from subjects exposed to, actively infected with, or recovered from COVID-19 were included in the dataset. Where available, HLA class I and class II types were obtained from metadata supplied by the sample provider rather than from assay-based typing. Samples came from the ongoing ImmuneRACE study (first 160 participants) plus 1,254 subjects from 6 global collaborators. The material from the prospective study consisted of cDNA or gDNA derived from T cells, B-cell-depleted T cells, or PBMCs. Sample metadata almost always included a de-identified subject ID, COVID-19 status, age in years and sex. Findings and caveats that apply to the study as a whole: How much clinical and demographic metadata was included differed by source and by participant, and the metadata was provided uncurated.

The immunoSEQ Assay, a bias-controlled multiplex PCR, was used to amplify TCRbeta CDR3 regions from genomic DNA. Per the original workflow: The number of nucleated cells in each sample was estimated from the amplification of reference gene primers within the assay. Sequence reads were collapsed and filtered to measure the absolute abundance of every unique TCRbeta CDR3 rearrangement. For each sample, productive Simpson clonality was calculated by taking the square root of Simpson's diversity index across productive rearrangements. TCRdb retrieved this table from immuneACCESS and kept in-frame rearrangements only. Not all clones are present; in checked studies, unresolved V genes account for under half, and no reason is known for the remainder. The V and J calls and the clone size are those of that table, but D and trimming were determined from the DNA. This sample has 250,000 to 350,000 clones in its table, and about four fifths of those were observed once. The ten largest account for approximately 14% of the sample.

From the cysteine up to the phenylalanine, the CDR3 has a length of 17 residues. The read is trimmed to its CDR3 DNA, 51 bases read in frame from base 1. Unmatched junction bases come to 7, with V trimmed by 1 base and J by 1 base. Reading the germline V gene gives CDR1 SGHNT and CDR2 YENEEA. The specimen sequenced was peripheral blood. This clonotype was obtained from a person between 70 and 80 years old with COVID-19, enrolled during active disease. The chain is assembled from TRBV11-3 and TRBJ1-1; 9 central bases correspond to TRBD1. The DNA sequence is given as TGTGCCAGCAGCTTAGTCGACAGGGGGAAGAGGAACACTGAAGCTTTCTTT. The translation is CASSLVDRGKRNTEAFF.